Reported below is one T cell receptor beta chain. This clone's antigen is unknown. Per-nucleotide qualities are absent, and no much larger clonotype sits a single base away. The sample's time point label is to be understood as: peripheral blood 6 weeks after treatment start. The cohort comprised roughly 30 patients with locally advanced or metastatic urothelial carcinoma treated at Memorial Sloan Kettering on a trial protocol. Peripheral blood mononuclear cells were collected pretreatment and during treatment, with between 1 and 8 total time points per patient. The Qiagen DNeasy Blood extraction kit was used to purify genomic DNA from total PBMCs and tumor samples. PBMCs were collected pretreatment and during treatment, and were isolated and stored as previously described. The source of the sample is a study of PD-L1 blockade in urothelial cancer (TCRdb year 2017). At the level of the whole study: Therapy was started at some point between 2014 and 2016 for all patients, and atezolizumab 1,200 mg was administered intravenously every 3 weeks. In the same patients, pretreatment tumors underwent whole exome sequencing and RNA sequencing in addition to TCR sequencing. Progression-free survival longer than 6 months counted as durable clinical benefit, and TCR features were additionally tested against both progression-free and overall survival. Blood samples were analyzed at 3 weeks after treatment start (second dose) and at 6 weeks after treatment start. Durable clinical benefit was achieved by nine patients but not by the remaining 20. Patients had an ECOG performance status of 0 or 1 and had received between 0 and 3 prior chemotherapy regimens. Pretreatment tumor samples, along with matched peripheral blood serially collected before and after atezolizumab treatment, were subjected to TCR sequencing. Approximately 29 patients had pretreatment blood TCR-seq, approximately 24 had at least one posttreatment blood collection, and approximately 24 had tumor TCR-seq. The study, an exploratory multi-omic analysis, examined somatic, immune and clinical correlates of response to PD-L1 blockade with atezolizumab in urothelial cancer. A median of about 140,000 T cells and some 90,000 unique TCRs was obtained from blood samples, and a median clonality of approximately 0.08 was observed. About nine tenths of the roughly 29 patients were identified as males with urothelial cancer of bladder origin, and a prior smoking history was reported by 18 of 29 patients. General conclusions and limits of the study: Improved progression-free and overall survival was associated with having pretreatment peripheral blood TCR clonality below the median. Because the sample size was small (n ≈ 30) and many of the analyses were exploratory, the results are meant to be hypothesis-generating. Among patients with durable benefit, tumor-associated TCR clones showed greater expansion in peripheral blood 3 weeks after treatment started (n ≈ 20, p = 0.022).

V loses 2 bases, J loses 6 bases, and the germline ends lie 8 bases apart. The CDR3 sequence holds 13 residues, the cysteine and phenylalanine included. Just CDR3 DNA is preserved here, 39 bases in frame from base 1. The germline V gene sets CDR1 to MGHRA and CDR2 to YSYEKL. Each PCR received spiked-in synthetic TCR analog templates so that absolute template abundance could be estimated from read counts. The immunoSEQ assay used bias-controlled V and J gene primers to amplify TCRbeta CDR3 regions from genomic DNA. Sequencing of rearranged TCRbeta segments was done at approximately 20X coverage. From the authors' description of their analysis: Sequencing errors were corrected by clustering, and CDR3s were annotated against IMGT so that V, D and J genes could be assigned. Downstream analyses used only productive TCRbeta rearrangements and left out out-of-frame or stop-codon sequences. To compute clonality, Shannon entropy was normalized by the log of the number of unique productive sequences and then subtracted from one. Fisher's exact test with Benjamini-Hochberg correction, using a cutoff of adjusted p below 0.01, was how clones that differed between time points or between blood and tumor were identified. TCRdb stores this immuneACCESS table with in-frame sequences only. Part of the clones is absent; in the studies checked, under half of the shortfall reflects unresolved V genes, and no reason is known for the rest. Clonal size and the V and J genes are those of that table, whereas D and trimming came from the DNA. The sample table lists 20,000 to 25,000 clones, around 82% of them with a count of one. The top ten clonotypes cover less than 2% of the sample.

The clonotype originates from a man in his 70s with urothelial cancer. The receptor chain draws on TRBV4-1 and TRBJ1-5; the D gene identity is not certain. The sample in question was PBMCs, obtained around atezolizumab (anti-PD-L1) treatment. The bases are TGCGCCAGCAGCCAACGGGAGGGTCAGCCCCAGCATTTT. Its protein is CASSQREGQPQHF.